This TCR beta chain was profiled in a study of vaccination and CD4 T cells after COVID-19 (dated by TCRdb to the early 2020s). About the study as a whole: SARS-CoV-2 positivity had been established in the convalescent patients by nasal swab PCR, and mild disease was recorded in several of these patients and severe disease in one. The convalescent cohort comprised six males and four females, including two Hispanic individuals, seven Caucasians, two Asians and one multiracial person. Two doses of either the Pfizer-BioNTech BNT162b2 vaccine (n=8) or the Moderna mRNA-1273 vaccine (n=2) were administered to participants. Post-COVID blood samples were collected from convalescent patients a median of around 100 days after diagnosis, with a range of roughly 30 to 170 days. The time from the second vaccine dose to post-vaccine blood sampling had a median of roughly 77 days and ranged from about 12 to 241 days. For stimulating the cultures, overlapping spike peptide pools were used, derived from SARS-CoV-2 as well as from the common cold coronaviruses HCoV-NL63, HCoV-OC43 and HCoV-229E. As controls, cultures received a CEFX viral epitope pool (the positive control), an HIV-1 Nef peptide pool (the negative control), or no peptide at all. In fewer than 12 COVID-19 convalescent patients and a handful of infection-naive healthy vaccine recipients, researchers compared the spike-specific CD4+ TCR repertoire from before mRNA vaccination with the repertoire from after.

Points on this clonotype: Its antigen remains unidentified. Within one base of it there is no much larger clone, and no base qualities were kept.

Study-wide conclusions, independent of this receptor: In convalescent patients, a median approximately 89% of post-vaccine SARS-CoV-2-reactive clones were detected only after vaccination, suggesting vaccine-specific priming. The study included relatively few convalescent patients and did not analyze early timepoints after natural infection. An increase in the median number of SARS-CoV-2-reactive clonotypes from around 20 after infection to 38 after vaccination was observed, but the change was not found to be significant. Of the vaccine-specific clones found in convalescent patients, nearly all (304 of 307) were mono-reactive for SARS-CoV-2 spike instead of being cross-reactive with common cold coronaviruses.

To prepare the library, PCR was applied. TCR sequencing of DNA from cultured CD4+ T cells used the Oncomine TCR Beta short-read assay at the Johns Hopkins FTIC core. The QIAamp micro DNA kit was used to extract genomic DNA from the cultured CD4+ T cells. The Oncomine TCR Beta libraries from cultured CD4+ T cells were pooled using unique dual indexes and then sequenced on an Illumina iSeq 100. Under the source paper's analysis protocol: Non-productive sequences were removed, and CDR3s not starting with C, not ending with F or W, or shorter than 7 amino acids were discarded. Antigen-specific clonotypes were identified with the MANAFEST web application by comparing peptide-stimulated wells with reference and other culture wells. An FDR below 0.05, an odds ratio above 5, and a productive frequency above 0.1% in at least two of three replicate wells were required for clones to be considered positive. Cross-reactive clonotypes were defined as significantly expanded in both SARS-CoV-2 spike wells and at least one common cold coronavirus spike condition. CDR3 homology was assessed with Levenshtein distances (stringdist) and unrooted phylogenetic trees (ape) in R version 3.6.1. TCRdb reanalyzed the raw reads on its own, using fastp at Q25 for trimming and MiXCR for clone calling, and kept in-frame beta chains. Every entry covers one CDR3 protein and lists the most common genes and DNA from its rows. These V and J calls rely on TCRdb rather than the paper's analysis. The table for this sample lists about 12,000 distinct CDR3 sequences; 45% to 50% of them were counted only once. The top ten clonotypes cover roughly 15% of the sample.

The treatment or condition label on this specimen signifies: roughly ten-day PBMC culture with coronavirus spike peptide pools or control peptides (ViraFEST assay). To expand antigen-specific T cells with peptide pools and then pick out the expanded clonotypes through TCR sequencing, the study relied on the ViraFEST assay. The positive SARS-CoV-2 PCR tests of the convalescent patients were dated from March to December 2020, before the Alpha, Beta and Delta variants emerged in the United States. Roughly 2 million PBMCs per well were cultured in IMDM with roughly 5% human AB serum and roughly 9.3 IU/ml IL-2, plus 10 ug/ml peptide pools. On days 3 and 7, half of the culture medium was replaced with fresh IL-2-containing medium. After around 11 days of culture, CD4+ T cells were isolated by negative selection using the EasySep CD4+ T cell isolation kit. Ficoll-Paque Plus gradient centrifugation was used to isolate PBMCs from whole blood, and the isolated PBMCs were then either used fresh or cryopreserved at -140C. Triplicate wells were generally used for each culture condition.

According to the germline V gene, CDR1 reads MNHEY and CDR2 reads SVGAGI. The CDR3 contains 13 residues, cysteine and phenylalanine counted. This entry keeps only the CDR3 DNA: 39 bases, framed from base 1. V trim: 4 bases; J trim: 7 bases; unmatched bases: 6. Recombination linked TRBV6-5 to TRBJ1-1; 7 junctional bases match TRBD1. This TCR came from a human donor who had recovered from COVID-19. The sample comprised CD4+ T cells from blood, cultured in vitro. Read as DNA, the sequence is TGTGCCAGCAGTTTCGGCCGGGACAGTGAAGCTTTCTTT. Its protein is CASSFGRDSEAFF.